This TCR beta chain was captured by sequencing in a study of blood T cell repertoires in COVID-19. Across the study: Samples taken during acute and convalescent COVID-19 were collected in the United States, Italy and Spain.

Enrolled through a virtual design, the participants were between roughly 18 and 100 years of age and came from roughly 22 US areas. Participants were placed into cohorts based on the clinical history they reported. The sample holds a few counts of this clone. CDR3 length equals 15 residues. The germline V and J ends were trimmed by 0 bases and 4 bases, with 14 bases remaining between them. In germline, CDR1 is SGHDT, CDR2 YYEEEE. Original handling: Estimation of nucleated cell counts was performed using reference gene primer amplification. Here immunoSEQ multiplex PCR was the method, and the copy in TCRdb shows in-frame clones only, minus some. That table supplies the V and J calls and clone size; D and trimming were determined from the DNA. The profile shows 300,000 to 400,000 clones, 70% to 90% of them singletons.

Sequencing input: PBMCs or T cells enriched from blood (not recorded which). This sequence was found in a woman aged 25-40 years with acute COVID-19. The chain uses TRBV5-6 and TRBJ2-7; no clear D gene. The CDR3 bases are TGTGCCAGCAGCTTGGCTTTGGTCGCAGGATACGAGCAGTACTTC. This sequence encodes CASSLALVAGYEQYF.